One sample yielded the 12 T cell receptor beta chains listed below, sequenced in a study of T cells in Graves' hyperthyroidism and ophthalmopathy. Template material for amplifying TCR beta CDR3 regions consisted of RNA transcripts. First-round RT-PCR of the TCR CDR3 relied on the HTBI primer set. TCRdb used MiXCR to reprocess the multiplex PCR reads, holding one entry per CDR3 protein. The repertoire holds about 380,000 distinct CDR3 sequences, with around 18% as singletons. The material sequenced was blood. The receptors originated from a man aged 18 to 29 with Graves' ophthalmopathy.

The chain employs TRBV7-9 and TRBJ2-1; D might be TRBD2 (7 bases). CDR1 and CDR2 (germline): SEHNR, FQNEAQ (reference sequence). Trimming took 5 bases from V and 6 from J, leaving 14 bases between them. The CDR3 runs 14 residues. The CDR3 reads CASSPKGEGNEQFF. CDR3 DNA sequence: TGTGCCAGCAGCCCTAAGGGGGAGGGCAATGAGCAGTTCTTC.

This clonotype was recorded a few times. The chain couples TRBV7-9 to TRBJ2-5, with TRBD2 as a possible D gene (6 bases). V shed 3 bases and J shed 2 bases, with 10 bases lying between them. The CDR3 has 14 residues. In germline, CDR1 is SEHNR, CDR2 FQNEAQ (reference sequence). The CDR3 sequence is CASSFPSAQETQYF. The CDR3 bases are TGTGCCAGCAGCTTCCCTAGCGCTCAAGAGACCCAGTACTTC.

This clonotype occurred many times. This chain links TRBV29-1 with TRBJ2-5; 7 bases agree with TRBD2. The CDR3 runs 13 residues. Germline trimming cut 7 bases from V and 5 bases from J; bases unmatched to any gene: 10. The germline gives CDR1 SQVTM, CDR2 ANQGSEA. In DNA, the CDR3 is TGCAGCGGCGAGGGAGGGCAGTCGGAGACCCAGTACTTC. This translates into CSGEGGQSETQYF.

On this clonotype: A single base separates this from a much larger clone, so it may be a read error. Since the CDR3 does not end with the conserved phenylalanine or tryptophan, this likely comes from a read error. The chain uses TRBV6-2 or TRBV6-3 and TRBJ2-7, with a tentative D call TRBD1 (5 bases). The CDR3 contains 14 residues. CDR1 and CDR2 (germline): MNHEY, SVGEGT. Trimming took off 0 bases at V and 3 bases at J, with 9 bases between the two ends. CDR3 sequence (DNA): TGTGCCAGCAGTTACTCGAAGGGGAACTACGAGCAGTACCTC. Amino acids: CASSYSKGNYEQYL.

The chain employs TRBV4-2 and TRBJ2-7; 9 nucleotides align to TRBD2. After removal of 4 bases from V and 0 bases from J, the junction contained 10 bases not matched to a gene. The CDR3 contains 17 residues. The germline CDR1 and CDR2 sequences are LGHNA and YNFKEQ. CDR3 residues: CASSRGRASGVSYEQYF. The CDR3 DNA follows: TGTGCCAGCAGCCGGGGCCGGGCTAGCGGGGTCTCCTACGAGCAGTACTTC.

This clonotype was counted only a few times. This rearrangement joins TRBV28 to TRBJ2-1, with 10 nucleotides matching TRBD2. CDR1 is MDHEN and CDR2 is SYDVKM in the germline V gene. The CDR3 is 16 amino acids. V lost 6 bases and J lost 7; bases outside the gene matches: 12. CDR3 sequence reads: CASSSSGGGSVNEQFF. In nucleotides, the CDR3 is TGTGCCAGCAGCTCAAGCGGGGGGGGAAGTGTGAATGAGCAGTTCTTC.

This clonotype was recorded at least ten times. The chain joins TRBV28 to TRBJ1-6; D is uncertain. The length of the CDR3 is 15 residues. With 3 bases removed from V and 10 bases from J, the gap between germline ends came to 16 bases. The germline gives CDR1 MDHEN, CDR2 SYDVKM. CDR3 sequence: CASSFLSRAYSPLHF. CDR3 DNA: TGTGCCAGCAGTTTTCTGAGCCGCGCTTACTCACCCCTCCACTTT.

This clonotype was counted between two and nine times. This chain uses TRBV6-1 with TRBJ2-7, with 7 bases lining up with TRBD1. V dropped 5 bases and J dropped 3; count of bases not matched to a gene: 7. The germline V gene encodes CDR1 MNHNS and CDR2 SASEGT. This CDR3 region has 14 residues. The CDR3 spells CASSLDRDFYEQYF. The CDR3 coding sequence is TGTGCCAGCAGTCTAGACAGGGATTTCTACGAGCAGTACTTC.

The chain combines TRBV7-9 with TRBJ1-6, with D possibly being TRBD1 (5 bases). The CDR3 is 17 amino acids. Germline loops: CDR1 SEHNR, CDR2 FQNEAQ (reference sequence). The V end was cut by 2 bases, the J end by 1 base, with 12 bases between. Here the CDR3 DNA reads TGTGCCAGCAGCTTACCCGATGGGGGATCCTATAATTCACCCCTCCACTTT. It codes for CASSLPDGGSYNSPLHF. The full variable domain, rest sourced from reference TRBV7-9 and TRBJ1-6, is DTGVSQNPRHKITKRGQNVTFRCDPISEHNRLYWYRQTLGQGPEFLTYFQNEAQLEKSRLLSDRFSAERPKGSFSTLEIQRTEQGDSAMYLCASSLPDGGSYNSPLHFGNGTRLTVT.

The V call is TRBV7-8, the J call TRBJ1-2; D is perhaps TRBD1 (5 bases). V was shortened by 3 bases and J by 3 bases, with 11 bases between the two germline ends. The germline gives CDR1 SGHVS, CDR2 FQNEAQ. The CDR3 spans 14 residues. The DNA of the CDR3 is TGTGCCAGCAGCTTGGGACGGGTAGACTATGGCTACACCTTC. Amino acids: CASSLGRVDYGYTF. Drawing the rest from reference TRBV7-8 and TRBJ1-2, the complete variable domain is GAGVSQSPRYKVAKRGQDVALRCDPISGHVSLFWYQQALGQGPEFLTYFQNEAQLDKSGLPSDRFFAERPEGSVSTLKIQRTQQEDSAVYLCASSLGRVDYGYTFGSGTRLTVV.

This clonotype was seen a few times. The chain has TRBV6-5 and TRBJ1-2; 9 bases are shared with TRBD1. This CDR3 has 15 amino acids. Losses at the gene ends were 4 bases for V and 1 base for J; bases not matched to a gene: 4. Germline CDR1 and CDR2: MNHEY and SVGAGI. This chain's CDR3 is CASSSYRGLNYGYTF. The CDR3 nucleotides read TGTGCCAGCAGTTCTTACAGGGGGCTTAACTATGGCTACACCTTC.

This clonotype was recorded at least ten times. This sequence joins TRBV11-2 and TRBJ1-2; no clear D gene. CDR1 is SGHAT, CDR2 FQNNGV, per germline. V lost 5 bases and J 0 bases, leaving 13 bases between the germline ends. The CDR3 contains 15 residues. The CDR3 DNA is TGTGCCAGCAGCCCGCTCAGAGGAACTAACTATGGCTACACCTTC. This sequence encodes CASSPLRGTNYGYTF.